Included here is one T cell receptor (beta chain) sequence, with context. The entry originates in a study of blood T cell repertoires in COVID-19. On the study more broadly: The United States, Italy and Spain provided the acute and convalescent COVID-19 samples. T cells, B-cell-depleted T cells, or PBMCs supplied cDNA or gDNA.

Trimming took 7 bases from V and 9 from J, leaving 22 bases between them. This CDR3 contains 15 residues. From germline, CDR1 is SNHLY and CDR2 FYNNEI. Assay: immunoSEQ multiplex PCR; the TCRdb copy retains only in-frame clones and omits some. Of over 200,000 clones listed, 80% are singletons. The chain employs TRBV2 and TRBJ2-1; D might be TRBD2 (6 bases). This sequence originates from a human donor in a cohort sampled during active COVID-19. The specimen was peripheral blood. CDR3 sequence: CASNLNGGIGLEQFF. In DNA, the CDR3 is TGTGCCAGCAACCTAAACGGGGGAATCGGGCTTGAGCAGTTCTTC.